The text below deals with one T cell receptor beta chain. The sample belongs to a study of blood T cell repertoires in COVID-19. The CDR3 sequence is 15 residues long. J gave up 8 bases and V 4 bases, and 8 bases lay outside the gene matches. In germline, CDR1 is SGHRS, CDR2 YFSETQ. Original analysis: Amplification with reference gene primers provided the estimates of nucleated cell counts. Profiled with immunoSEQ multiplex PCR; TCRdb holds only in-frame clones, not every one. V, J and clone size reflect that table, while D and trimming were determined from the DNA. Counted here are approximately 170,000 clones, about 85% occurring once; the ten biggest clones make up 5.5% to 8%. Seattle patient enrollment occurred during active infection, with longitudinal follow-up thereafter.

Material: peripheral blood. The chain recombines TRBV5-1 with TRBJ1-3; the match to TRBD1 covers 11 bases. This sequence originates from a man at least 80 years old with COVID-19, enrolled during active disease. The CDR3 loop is CASSLNPGQGDTIYF. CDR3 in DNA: TGCGCCAGCAGCCTAAACCCGGGACAGGGGGACACCATATATTTT. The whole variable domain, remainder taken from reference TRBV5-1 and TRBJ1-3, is KAGVTQTPRYLIKTRGQQVTLSCSPISGHRSVSWYQQTPGQGLQFLFEYFSETQRNKGNFPGRFSGRQFSNSRSEMNVSTLELGDSALYLCASSLNPGQGDTIYFGEGSWLTVV.